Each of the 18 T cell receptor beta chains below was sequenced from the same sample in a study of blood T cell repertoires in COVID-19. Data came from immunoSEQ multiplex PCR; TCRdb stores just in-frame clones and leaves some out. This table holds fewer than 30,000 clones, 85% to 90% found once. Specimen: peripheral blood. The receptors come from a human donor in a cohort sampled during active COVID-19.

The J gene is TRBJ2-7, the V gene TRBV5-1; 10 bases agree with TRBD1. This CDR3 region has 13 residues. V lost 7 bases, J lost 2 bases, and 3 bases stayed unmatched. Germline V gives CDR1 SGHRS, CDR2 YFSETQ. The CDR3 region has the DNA TGCGCCAGCGCCGGGACAGGGGCCTACGAGCAGTACTTC. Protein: CASAGTGAYEQYF.

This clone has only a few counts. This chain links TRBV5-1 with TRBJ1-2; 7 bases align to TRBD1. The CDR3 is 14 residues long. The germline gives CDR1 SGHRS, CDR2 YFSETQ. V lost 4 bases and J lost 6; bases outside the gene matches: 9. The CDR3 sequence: CASSPGQIFDGYTF. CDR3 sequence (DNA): TGCGCCAGCAGCCCGGGACAGATCTTTGATGGCTACACCTTC.

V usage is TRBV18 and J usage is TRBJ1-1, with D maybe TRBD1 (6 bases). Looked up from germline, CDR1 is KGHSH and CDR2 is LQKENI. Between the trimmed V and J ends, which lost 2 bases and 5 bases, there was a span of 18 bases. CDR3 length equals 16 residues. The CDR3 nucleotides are TGTGCCAGCTCACCAGGAGAGGGAGGGGGGGTGACTGAAGCTTTCTTT. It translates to CASSPGEGGGVTEAFF.

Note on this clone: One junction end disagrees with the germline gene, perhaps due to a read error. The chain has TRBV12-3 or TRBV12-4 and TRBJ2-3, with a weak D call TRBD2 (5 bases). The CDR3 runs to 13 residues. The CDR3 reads CASTRGSRDTQYF. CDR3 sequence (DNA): TGTGCCAGTACCCGGGGTAGCAGAGATACGCAGTATTTT.

The CDR3 loop reads CASSPGTSSTETQYF. The DNA for the CDR3 is TGTGCCAGCAGCCCCGGGACTAGCAGCACAGAGACCCAGTACTTC. The rearrangement links TRBV3-1 (or the pseudogene TRBV3-2) to TRBJ2-5; 9 positions agree with TRBD2. The germline V gene has CDR1 LGHDT and CDR2 YNNKEL (reference sequence). CDR3 size: 15 residues. The junction had 7 bases not matched to a gene; V was cut back by 4 bases and J by 4 bases.

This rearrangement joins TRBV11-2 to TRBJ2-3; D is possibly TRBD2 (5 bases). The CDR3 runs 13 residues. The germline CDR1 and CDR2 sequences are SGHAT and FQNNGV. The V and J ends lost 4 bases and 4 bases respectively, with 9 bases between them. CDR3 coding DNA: TGTGCCAGCAGCTCGGGAATTCCAGATACGCAGTATTTT. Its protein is CASSSGIPDTQYF.

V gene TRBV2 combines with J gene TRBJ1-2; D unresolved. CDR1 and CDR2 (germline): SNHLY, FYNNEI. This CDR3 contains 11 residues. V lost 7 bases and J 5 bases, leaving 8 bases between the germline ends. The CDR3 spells CASKRNYGYTF. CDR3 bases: TGTGCCAGCAAGAGGAATTATGGCTACACCTTC.

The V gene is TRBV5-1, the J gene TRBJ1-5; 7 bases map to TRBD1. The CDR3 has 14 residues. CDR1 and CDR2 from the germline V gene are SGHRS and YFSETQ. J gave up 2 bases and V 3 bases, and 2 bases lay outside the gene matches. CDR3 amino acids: CASSYGQGNQPQHF. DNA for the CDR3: TGCGCCAGCAGCTACGGACAGGGCAATCAGCCCCAGCATTTT. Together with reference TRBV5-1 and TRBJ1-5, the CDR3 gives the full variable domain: KAGVTQTPRYLIKTRGQQVTLSCSPISGHRSVSWYQQTPGQGLQFLFEYFSETQRNKGNFPGRFSGRQFSNSRSEMNVSTLELGDSALYLCASSYGQGNQPQHFGDGTRLSIL.

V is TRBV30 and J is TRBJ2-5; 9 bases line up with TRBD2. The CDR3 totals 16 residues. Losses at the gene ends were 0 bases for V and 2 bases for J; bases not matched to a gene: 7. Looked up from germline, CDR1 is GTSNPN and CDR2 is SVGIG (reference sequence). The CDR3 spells CAWSVLGAGGQETQYF. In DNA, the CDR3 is TGTGCCTGGAGTGTACTCGGGGCGGGGGGGCAAGAGACCCAGTACTTC.

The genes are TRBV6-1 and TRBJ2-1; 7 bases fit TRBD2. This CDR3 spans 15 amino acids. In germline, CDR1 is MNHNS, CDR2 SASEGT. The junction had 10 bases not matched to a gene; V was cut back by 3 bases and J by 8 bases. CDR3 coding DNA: TGTGCCAGCAGTGACCCGGGACTATTCATCCATGAGCAGTTCTTC. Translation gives CASSDPGLFIHEQFF.

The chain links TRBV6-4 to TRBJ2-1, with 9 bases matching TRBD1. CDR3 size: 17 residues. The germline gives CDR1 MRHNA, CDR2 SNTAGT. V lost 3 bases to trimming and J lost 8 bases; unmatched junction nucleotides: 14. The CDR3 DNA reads TGTGCCAGCAGTGAGGATAAGGACAGGGGCCCGAGGGATGAGCAGTTCTTC. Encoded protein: CASSEDKDRGPRDEQFF.

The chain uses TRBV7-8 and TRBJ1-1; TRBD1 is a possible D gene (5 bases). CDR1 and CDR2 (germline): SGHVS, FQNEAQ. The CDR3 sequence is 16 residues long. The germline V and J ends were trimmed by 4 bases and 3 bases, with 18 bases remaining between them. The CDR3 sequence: CASSSSARVGDTEAFF. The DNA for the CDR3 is TGTGCCAGCAGCTCCTCCGCTCGGGTAGGGGACACTGAAGCTTTCTTT.

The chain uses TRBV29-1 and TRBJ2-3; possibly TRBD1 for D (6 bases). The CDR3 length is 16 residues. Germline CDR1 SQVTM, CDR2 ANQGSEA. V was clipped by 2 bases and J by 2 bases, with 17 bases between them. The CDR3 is CSVEPQDRANTDTQYF. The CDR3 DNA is TGCAGCGTTGAACCCCAGGACAGAGCCAACACAGATACGCAGTATTTT.

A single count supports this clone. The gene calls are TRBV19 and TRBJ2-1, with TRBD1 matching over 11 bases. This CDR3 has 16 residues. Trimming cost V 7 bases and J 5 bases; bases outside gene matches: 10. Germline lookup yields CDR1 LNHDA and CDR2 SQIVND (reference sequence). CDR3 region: CASIGVGQGDHNEQFF. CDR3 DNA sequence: TGTGCCAGTATAGGGGTGGGACAGGGGGACCACAATGAGCAGTTCTTC.

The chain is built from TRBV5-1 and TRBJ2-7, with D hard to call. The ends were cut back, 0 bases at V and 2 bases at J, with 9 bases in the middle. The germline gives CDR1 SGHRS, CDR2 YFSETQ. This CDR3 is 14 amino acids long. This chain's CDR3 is CASSLGQIPYEQYF. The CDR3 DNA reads TGCGCCAGCAGCTTGGGTCAGATCCCCTACGAGCAGTACTTC.

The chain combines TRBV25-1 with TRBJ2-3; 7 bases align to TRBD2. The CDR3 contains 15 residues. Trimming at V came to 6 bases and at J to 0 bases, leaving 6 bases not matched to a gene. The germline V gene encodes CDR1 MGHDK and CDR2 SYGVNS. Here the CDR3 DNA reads TGTGCCAGCAGAAGCGGGGCACTTAGCACAGATACGCAGTATTTT. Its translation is CASRSGALSTDTQYF.

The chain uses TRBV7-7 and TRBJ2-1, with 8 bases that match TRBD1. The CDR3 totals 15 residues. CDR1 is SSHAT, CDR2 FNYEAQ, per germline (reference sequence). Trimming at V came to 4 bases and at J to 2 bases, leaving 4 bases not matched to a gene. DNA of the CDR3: TGTGCCAGCAGCTCATCAGGGGGCCCCTACAATGAGCAGTTCTTC. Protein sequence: CASSSSGGPYNEQFF.

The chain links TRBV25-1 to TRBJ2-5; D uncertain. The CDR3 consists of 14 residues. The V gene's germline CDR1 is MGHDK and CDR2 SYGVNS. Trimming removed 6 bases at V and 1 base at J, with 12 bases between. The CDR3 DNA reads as TGTGCCAGCAGCGACTCCGCCAGCCAAGAGACCCAGTACTTC. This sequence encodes CASSDSASQETQYF.